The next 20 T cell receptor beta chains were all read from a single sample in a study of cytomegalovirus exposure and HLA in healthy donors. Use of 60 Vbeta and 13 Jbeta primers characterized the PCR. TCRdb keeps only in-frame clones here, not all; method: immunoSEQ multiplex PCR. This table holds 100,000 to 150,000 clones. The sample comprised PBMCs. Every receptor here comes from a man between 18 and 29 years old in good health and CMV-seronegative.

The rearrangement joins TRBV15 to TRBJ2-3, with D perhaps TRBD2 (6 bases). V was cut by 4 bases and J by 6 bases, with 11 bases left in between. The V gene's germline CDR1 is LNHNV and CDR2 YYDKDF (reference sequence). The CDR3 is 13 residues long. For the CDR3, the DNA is TGTGCCACCAGCATCTGGGAGGCGGATACGCAGTATTTT. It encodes CATSIWEADTQYF.

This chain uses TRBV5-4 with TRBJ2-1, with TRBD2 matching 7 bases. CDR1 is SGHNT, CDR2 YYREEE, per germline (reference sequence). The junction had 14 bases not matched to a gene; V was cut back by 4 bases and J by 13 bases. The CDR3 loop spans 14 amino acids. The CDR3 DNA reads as TGTGCCAGCAGCGAAGGGGCTGGGAGGGCAAAACAGTTCTTC. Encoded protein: CASSEGAGRAKQFF.

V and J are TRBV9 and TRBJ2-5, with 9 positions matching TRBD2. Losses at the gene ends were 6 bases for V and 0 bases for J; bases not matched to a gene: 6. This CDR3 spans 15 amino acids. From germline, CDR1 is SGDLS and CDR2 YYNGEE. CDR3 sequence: CASTAGGGYQETQYF. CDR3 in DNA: TGTGCCAGCACAGCGGGGGGAGGGTACCAAGAGACCCAGTACTTC.

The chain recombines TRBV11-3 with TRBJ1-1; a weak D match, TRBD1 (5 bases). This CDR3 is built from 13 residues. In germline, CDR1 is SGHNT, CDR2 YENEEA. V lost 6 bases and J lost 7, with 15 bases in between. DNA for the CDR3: TGTGCCAGCAGTGACAGTGGGTCCCTTGAAGCTTTCTTT. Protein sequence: CASSDSGSLEAFF.

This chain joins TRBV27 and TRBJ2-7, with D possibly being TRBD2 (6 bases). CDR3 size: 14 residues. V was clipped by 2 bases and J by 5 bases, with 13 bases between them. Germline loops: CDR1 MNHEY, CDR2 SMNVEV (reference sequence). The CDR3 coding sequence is TGTGCCAGCAGTTTAACGGGAGTAGGGAACGAGCAGTACTTC. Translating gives CASSLTGVGNEQYF.

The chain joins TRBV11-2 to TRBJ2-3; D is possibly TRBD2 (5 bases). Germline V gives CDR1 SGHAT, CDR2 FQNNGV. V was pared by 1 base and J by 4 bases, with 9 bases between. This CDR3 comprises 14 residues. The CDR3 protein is CASSLVAGADTQYF. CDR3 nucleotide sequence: TGTGCCAGCAGCTTAGTAGCCGGGGCAGATACGCAGTATTTT.

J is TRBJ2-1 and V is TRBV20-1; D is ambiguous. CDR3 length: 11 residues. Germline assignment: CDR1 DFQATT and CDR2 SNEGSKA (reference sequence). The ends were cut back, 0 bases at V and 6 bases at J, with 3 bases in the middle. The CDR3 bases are TGCAGTGCTAGAGATATCAATGAGCAGTTCTTC. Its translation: CSARDINEQFF.

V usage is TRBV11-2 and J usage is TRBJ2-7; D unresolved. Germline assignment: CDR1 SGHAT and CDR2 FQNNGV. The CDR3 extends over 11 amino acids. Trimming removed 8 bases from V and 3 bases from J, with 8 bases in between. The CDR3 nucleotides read TGTGCCAGCGGTTTTAGCTACGAGCAGTACTTC. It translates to CASGFSYEQYF.

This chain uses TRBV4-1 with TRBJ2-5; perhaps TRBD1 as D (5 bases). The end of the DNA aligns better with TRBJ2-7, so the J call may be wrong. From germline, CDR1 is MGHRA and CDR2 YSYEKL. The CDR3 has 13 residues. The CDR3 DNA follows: TGCGCCAGCAGCAAGACAGAGTCCTACGAGCAGTACTTC. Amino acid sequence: CASSKTESYEQYF.

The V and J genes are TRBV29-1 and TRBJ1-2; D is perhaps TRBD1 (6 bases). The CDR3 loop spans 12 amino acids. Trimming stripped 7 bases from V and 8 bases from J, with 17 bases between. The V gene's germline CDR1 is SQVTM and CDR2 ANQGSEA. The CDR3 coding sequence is TGCAGCGCGGAAGGGGGTCAGTTGGGCTACACCTTC. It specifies CSAEGGQLGYTF.

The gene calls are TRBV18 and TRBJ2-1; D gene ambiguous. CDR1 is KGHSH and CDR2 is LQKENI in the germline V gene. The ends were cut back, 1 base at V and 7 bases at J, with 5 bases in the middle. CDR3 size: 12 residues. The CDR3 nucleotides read TGTGCCAGCTCACCACTAGTGAATGAGCAGTTCTTC. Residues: CASSPLVNEQFF.

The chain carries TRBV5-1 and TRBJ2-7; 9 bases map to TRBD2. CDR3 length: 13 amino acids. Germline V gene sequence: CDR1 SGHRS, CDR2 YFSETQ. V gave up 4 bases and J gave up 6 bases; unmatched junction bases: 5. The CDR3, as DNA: TGCGCCAGCAGCGTTAGCGGGAGCGGCGAGCAGTACTTC. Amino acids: CASSVSGSGEQYF.

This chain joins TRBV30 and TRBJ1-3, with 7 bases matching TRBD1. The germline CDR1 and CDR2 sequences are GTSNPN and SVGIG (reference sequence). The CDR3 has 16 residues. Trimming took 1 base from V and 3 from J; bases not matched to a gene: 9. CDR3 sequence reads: CAWSDPYRGRGNTIYF. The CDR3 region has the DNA TGTGCCTGGAGTGACCCTTACAGGGGACGTGGAAACACCATATATTTT.

CDR3 sequence reads: CAISAGGGVDTQYF. The CDR3 bases are TGTGCCATCAGTGCAGGCGGGGGGGTAGATACGCAGTATTTT. The chain combines TRBV10-3 with TRBJ2-3; 9 bases fit TRBD2. Germline trimming cut 4 bases from V and 5 bases from J; bases unmatched to any gene: 4. This CDR3 is 14 amino acids long. The germline V gene encodes CDR1 ENHRY and CDR2 SYGVKD.

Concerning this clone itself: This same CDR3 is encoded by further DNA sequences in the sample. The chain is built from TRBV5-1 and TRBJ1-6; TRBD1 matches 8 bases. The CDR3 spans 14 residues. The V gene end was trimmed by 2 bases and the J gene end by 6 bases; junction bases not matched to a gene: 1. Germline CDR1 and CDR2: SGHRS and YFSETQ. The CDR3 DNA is TGCGCCAGCAGCTTAGGACAGGGTAATTCACCCCTCCACTTT. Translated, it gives CASSLGQGNSPLHF.

CDR3 region: CSASYYTEAFF. The CDR3 nucleotides read TGCAGTGCTAGTTATTACACTGAAGCTTTCTTT. The chain has TRBV20-1 and TRBJ1-1; no clear D gene. Deletions cut 3 bases from V and 3 bases from J, with 5 bases between. Per the germline V gene, CDR1 is DFQATT and CDR2 is SNEGSKA (reference sequence). This CDR3 has 11 amino acids.

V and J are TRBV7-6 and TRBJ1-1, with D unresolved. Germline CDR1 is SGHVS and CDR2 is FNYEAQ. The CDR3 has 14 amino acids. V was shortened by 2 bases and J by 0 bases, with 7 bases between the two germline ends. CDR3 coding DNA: TGTGCCAGCAGCTTAAACGGGGTGAACACTGAAGCTTTCTTT. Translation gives CASSLNGVNTEAFF.

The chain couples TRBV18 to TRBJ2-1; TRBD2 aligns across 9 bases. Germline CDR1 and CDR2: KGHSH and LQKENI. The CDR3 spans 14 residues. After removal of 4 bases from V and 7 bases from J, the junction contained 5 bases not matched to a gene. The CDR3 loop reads CASSQGSGRNEQFF. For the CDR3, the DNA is TGTGCCAGCTCACAGGGGAGCGGGAGGAATGAGCAGTTCTTC. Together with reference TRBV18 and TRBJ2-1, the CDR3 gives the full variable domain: NAGVMQNPRHLVRRRGQEARLRCSPMKGHSHVYWYRQLPEEGLKFMVYLQKENIIDESGMPKERFSAEFPKEGPSILRIQQVVRGDSAAYFCASSQGSGRNEQFFGPGTRLTVL.

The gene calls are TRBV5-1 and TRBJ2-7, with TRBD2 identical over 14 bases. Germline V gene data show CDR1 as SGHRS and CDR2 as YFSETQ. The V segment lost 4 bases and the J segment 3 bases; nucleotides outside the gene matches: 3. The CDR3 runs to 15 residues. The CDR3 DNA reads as TGCGCCAGCAGCCTCGGACTAGCGGGGGGCTACGAGCAGTACTTC. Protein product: CASSLGLAGGYEQYF.

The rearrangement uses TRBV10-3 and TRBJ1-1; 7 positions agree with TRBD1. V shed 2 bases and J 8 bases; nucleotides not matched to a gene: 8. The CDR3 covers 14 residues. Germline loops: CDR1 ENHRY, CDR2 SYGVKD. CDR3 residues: CAISEPAGQEEAFF. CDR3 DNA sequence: TGTGCCATCAGTGAGCCGGCCGGACAGGAGGAAGCTTTCTTT.